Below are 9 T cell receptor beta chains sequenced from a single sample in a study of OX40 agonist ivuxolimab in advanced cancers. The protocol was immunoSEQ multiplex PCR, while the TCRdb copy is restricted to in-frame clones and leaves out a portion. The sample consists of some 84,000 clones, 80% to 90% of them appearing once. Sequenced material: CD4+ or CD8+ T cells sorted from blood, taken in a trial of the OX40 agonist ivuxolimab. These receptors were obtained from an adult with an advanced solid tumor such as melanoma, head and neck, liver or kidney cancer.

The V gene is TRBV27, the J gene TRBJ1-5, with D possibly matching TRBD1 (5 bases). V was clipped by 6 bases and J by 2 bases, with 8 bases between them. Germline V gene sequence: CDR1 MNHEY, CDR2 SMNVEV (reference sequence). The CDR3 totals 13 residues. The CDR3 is CASRGGGNQPQHF. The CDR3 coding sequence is TGTGCCAGCAGGGGGGGAGGCAATCAGCCCCAGCATTTT.

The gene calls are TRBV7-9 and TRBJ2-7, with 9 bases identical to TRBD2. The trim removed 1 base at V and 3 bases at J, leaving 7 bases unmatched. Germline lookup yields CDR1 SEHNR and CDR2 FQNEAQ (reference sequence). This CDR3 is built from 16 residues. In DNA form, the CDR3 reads TGTGCCAGCAGCTTAGTTAGCGGGAGATCACACTACGAGCAGTACTTC. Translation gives CASSLVSGRSHYEQYF.

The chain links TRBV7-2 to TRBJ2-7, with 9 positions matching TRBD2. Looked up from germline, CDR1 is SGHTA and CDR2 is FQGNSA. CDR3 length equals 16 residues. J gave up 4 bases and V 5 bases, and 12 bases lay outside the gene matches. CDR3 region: CASSLQGSGSPYEQYF. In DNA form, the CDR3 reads TGTGCCAGCAGCCTTCAAGGTAGCGGGAGCCCTTACGAGCAGTACTTC.

CDR3 in amino acids: CASSPNTGLSPLHF. CDR3 DNA sequence: TGTGCCAGCAGCCCAAATACAGGGCTGTCACCCCTCCACTTT. The rearrangement links TRBV7-9 to TRBJ1-6, with a possible D match to TRBD1 (6 bases). The CDR3 totals 14 residues. V gave up 5 bases and J gave up 10 bases, with 15 bases separating them. Germline lookup yields CDR1 SEHNR and CDR2 FQNEAQ (reference sequence).

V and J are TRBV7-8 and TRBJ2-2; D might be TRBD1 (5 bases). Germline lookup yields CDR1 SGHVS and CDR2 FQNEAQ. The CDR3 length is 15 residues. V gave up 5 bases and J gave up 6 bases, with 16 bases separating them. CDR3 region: CASSQARGRSGELFF. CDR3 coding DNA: TGTGCCAGCAGCCAGGCAAGGGGCAGGTCCGGGGAGCTGTTTTTT.

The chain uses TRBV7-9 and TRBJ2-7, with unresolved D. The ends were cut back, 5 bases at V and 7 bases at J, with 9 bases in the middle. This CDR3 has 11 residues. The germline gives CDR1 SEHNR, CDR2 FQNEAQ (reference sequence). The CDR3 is CASSRTGEQYF. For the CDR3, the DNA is TGTGCCAGCAGCCGGACGGGTGAGCAGTACTTC.

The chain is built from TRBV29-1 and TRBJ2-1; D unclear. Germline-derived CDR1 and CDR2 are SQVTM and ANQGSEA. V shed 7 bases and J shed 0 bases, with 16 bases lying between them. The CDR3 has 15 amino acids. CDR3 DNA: TGCAGCGGACTCCTTTTCCAGAGCTCCTACAATGAGCAGTTCTTC. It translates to CSGLLFQSSYNEQFF.

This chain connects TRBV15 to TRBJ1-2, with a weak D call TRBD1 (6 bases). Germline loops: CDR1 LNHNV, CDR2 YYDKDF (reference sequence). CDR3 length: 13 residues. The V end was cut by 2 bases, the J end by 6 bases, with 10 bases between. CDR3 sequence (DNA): TGTGCCACCAGCAGACGGTCAGGGGATGGCTACACCTTC. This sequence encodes CATSRRSGDGYTF.

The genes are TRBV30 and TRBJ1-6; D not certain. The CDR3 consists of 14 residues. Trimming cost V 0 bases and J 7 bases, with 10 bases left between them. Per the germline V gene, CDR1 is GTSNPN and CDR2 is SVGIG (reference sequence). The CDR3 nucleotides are TGTGCCTGGAGTGTAGGACTGCCCAATTCACCCCTCCACTTT. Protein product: CAWSVGLPNSPLHF.